This TCR beta chain was documented in a study of shared clonotypes between healthy human individuals. This CDR3 is 17 amino acids long. Germline V gives CDR1 MRHNA, CDR2 SNTAGT. Trimming took 3 bases from V and 0 from J, leaving 18 bases between them. Using immunoSEQ multiplex PCR, the repertoire was profiled, and TCRdb retains in-frame clones only, with some absent. The table lists approximately 400,000 clones, about 97% of them singletons. This sequence joins TRBV6-4 and TRBJ2-7, with a possible D match to TRBD2 (7 bases). The clonotype originates from a man aged 25 to 40 in good health. Sequencing was carried out using memory CD8+ T cells sorted from blood. Regarding subset: CD45RO+ cells pooled with CCR7-negative TemRA cells. The CDR3 coding sequence is TGTGCCAGCAGTGATCTCTTTAGGGGGAGGGTCTCCTACGAGCAGTACTTC. It specifies CASSDLFRGRVSYEQYF.